The clone carrying this T cell receptor beta chain came up a few times. Its antigen is still unknown. The data are from a study of beta chain features in type 1 diabetes. The isolated RNA, all of it, was reverse transcribed, so expressed TCRB transcripts were what got sequenced. The protocol was immunoSEQ multiplex PCR, while the TCRdb copy is restricted to in-frame clones and leaves out a portion. Of 310,000 or so clones in the sample, 9.5% to 11% are singletons; the top ten hold about 0.015%. Study-level findings and limits: In all four CD4+ subsets, TCRB CDR3 length was significantly, moderately reduced in type 1 diabetes.

The CDR3 contains 16 residues. V lost 5 bases and J lost 0, with 11 bases in between. Per germline, CDR1 SEHNR and CDR2 FQNEAQ (reference sequence). The TCR sequence derives from a woman in her 30s in good health. The sample was naive CD4+ T cells from blood. This chain links TRBV7-9 with TRBJ2-6; D is possibly TRBD1 (6 bases). Here the CDR3 DNA reads TGTGCCAGCAGCAACCGAGGGGGCTCTGGGGCCAACGTCCTGACTTTC. Encoded protein: CASSNRGGSGANVLTF.